This entry describes one T cell receptor (beta chain). The sample comes from a study of blood T cell repertoires in COVID-19. Study-wide context: Nucleic acid was either cDNA or gDNA, and it came from T cells, B-cell-depleted T cells, or PBMCs.

In the source study's methods: Quantification of nucleated cells was approximated via reference gene primer amplification. TCRdb's table, derived via immunoSEQ multiplex PCR, lists solely in-frame clones and lacks some. That table gives V, J and clone size, and the DNA gave D and trimming. This table holds 140,000 to 150,000 clones, more than 75% found once. Participants came from around 25 US areas, aged roughly 18 to 95 years. Cohorts were based on clinical histories the participants reported. CDR1 and CDR2 (germline): LNHDA, SQIVND (reference sequence). Trimming took 5 bases from V and 7 from J; bases not matched to a gene: 4. This CDR3 comprises 12 residues.

This clonotype was obtained from a man between 60 and 75 years old who had recovered from COVID-19. Sequenced: PBMCs or T cells enriched from blood (not recorded which). The chain joins TRBV19 to TRBJ1-1; 7 positions match TRBD1. The CDR3, as DNA: TGTGCCAGTAGTTCCCGGACAGGTGAAGCTTTCTTT. This encodes CASSSRTGEAFF. The full variable domain, rest sourced from reference TRBV19 and TRBJ1-1, is DGGITQSPKYLFRKEGQNVTLSCEQNLNHDAMYWYRQDPGQGLRLIYYSQIVNDFQKGDIAEGYSVSREKKESFPLTVTSAQKNPTAFYLCASSSRTGEAFFGQGTRLTVV.